Included here is one T cell receptor beta chain sequence, with context. TCR cDNA molecules were tagged individually, and each one carried a unique molecular identifier. Via MiXCR, TCRdb re-called the 5' RACE reads, giving one row per CDR3 protein. The table records under 75,000 distinct CDR3 sequences, 8.4% of them present only once. Stated time point: sample taken at primary tumor resection. Unsorted samples of tumor, nontumor lung or frozen PBMC had their whole RNA sequenced. A total of about 73 untreated early-stage non-small cell lung cancer patients served as donors. The sample belongs to a study of spatial heterogeneity in lung cancer. Across the study: Detection consistently captured more beta-chain sequences than alpha-chain sequences.

The CDR3 loop spans 16 amino acids. After removal of 3 bases from V and 1 base from J, the junction contained 5 bases not matched to a gene. Germline V lookup: CDR1 SGHKS, CDR2 YYEKEE (reference sequence). The chain recombines TRBV5-5 with TRBJ2-2; TRBD1 matches at 8 bases. The starting material was PBMCs, obtained at surgery. The TCR sequence derives from a female donor with early-stage non-small cell lung cancer. The CDR3 here is CASSSGDRGNTGELFF. The CDR3 DNA reads as TGTGCCAGCAGCTCGGGTGACAGGGGGAACACCGGGGAGCTGTTTTTT.